This T cell receptor beta chain was captured by sequencing in a study of blood T cells in healthy people across ages (dated by TCRdb to about 2015). Notes on the research overall: In model experiments, roughly one uniquely barcoded TCR beta cDNA molecule per two T cells was captured by template switching. Age-related changes in TCR beta repertoire diversity were measured in the study by deep sequencing normalized with unique cDNA molecular identifiers. The donors were split into four age groups: young (average about 15 years), middle-aged (roughly 39), aged (roughly 65) and long-lived (roughly 77). Donors of different ages were randomly distributed across sequencing lanes to avoid experimental bias. Two additional independent replicas of 1 million unique cDNA reads from the same blood draw were analyzed for two donors (one aged 18 to 30 and one aged 80 or older).

Taken from the germline V gene, the CDR1 and CDR2 loops are MGHRA and YSYEKL. The CDR3 has 11 amino acids, counting the end cysteine and phenylalanine. The sequence is cut down to CDR3 DNA, 33 bases in frame from base 1. Study-level results and caveats: Bulk unsorted PBMC profiling prevented conclusive comparison of naive and antigen-experienced compartments. As age increased, observed TCR beta diversity per million T cells dropped in a roughly linear way, and a significant reduction was already evident by age about 36. Estimates of total diversity based on one million sequenced T cells were considered lower bounds and underestimates. Donor CMV infection status was unknown, potentially confounding age-related changes in expanded clonotypes. There was a strong correlation between observed TCR beta diversity and the percentage of naive T cells measured by flow cytometry. Compared with the aged group, the long-lived group had more naive CD4+ T cells, fewer expanded clones and increased TCR diversity, a pattern suggesting age selection.

This clonotype was detected a few times. What this receptor recognizes is not known. Base quality data are lacking; no much larger clone is found one base away. The library was built by means of 5' RACE. TCRdb lists the instrument as Illumina HiSeq 2500. A second roughly 6 to 11 cycle PCR used a sample-barcoded 5' primer and a J-beta primer mix. A template-switch 5' adaptor carrying 12 random nucleotides introduced a unique molecular identifier onto each TCR beta cDNA molecule. At least 2.5 million CDR3-containing paired-end reads were obtained from each sample. The Mint cDNA synthesis kit, primed by a TRBC-specific oligonucleotide, was used to synthesize first-strand cDNA from all RNA. All cDNA was treated with uracil-DNA glycosylase and then went through a first 18-cycle PCR with the universal primers M1SS and BC2_uni_R. In the source study's methods: For normalization, 1 million high-quality reads, each with a distinct molecular identifier, were randomly selected from each sample. Instead of being binned into consensus sequences, reads with shared molecular identifiers were discarded. MiTCR, with a Q25 quality threshold and the strictest error-elimination algorithm, was used for CDR3 identification, clonotype clustering and error correction. A nonparametric unseen species model with Euler transformation was used to estimate a lower bound on total TCR beta diversity. The public reads were run again by TCRdb, first through fastp at Q25 and then through MiXCR, and only productive beta chains were kept. Identical CDR3 proteins give one entry, which carries the most common genes and DNA. TCRdb, not the original authors, processed these V and J calls. The sample has 1.2 million to 1.5 million distinct CDR3 sequences on record, roughly 64% of them singletons. Jointly, the top ten make up 6.5% to 8.5% of the sample.

The approximately 40 donors, aged about 6 to 90 years, were systemically healthy Caucasian individuals from Russia. About 10 milliliters of peripheral blood were collected from each donor into EDTA-treated Vacutainer tubes. PBMCs were isolated by Ficoll-Paque density-gradient centrifugation, with at least 7 million obtained per sample. Trizol reagent was used to extract total RNA from PBMCs, with at least 6 micrograms per sample. For every donor, an aliquot of PBMCs went through flow cytometry to measure the percentages of naive CD45RAhigh/CD27high T cells. The TCR was taken from a man younger than 35 in good health. The V and J genes are TRBV4-1 and TRBJ2-7; there is no confident call for the D gene. The better agreement between TRBJ2-5 and the DNA end casts doubt on the J call. Source material: blood. At the DNA level, the sequence is TGCGCCAGCAGCCAAGAGGCGACCCAGTACTTC. It translates as CASSQEATQYF.